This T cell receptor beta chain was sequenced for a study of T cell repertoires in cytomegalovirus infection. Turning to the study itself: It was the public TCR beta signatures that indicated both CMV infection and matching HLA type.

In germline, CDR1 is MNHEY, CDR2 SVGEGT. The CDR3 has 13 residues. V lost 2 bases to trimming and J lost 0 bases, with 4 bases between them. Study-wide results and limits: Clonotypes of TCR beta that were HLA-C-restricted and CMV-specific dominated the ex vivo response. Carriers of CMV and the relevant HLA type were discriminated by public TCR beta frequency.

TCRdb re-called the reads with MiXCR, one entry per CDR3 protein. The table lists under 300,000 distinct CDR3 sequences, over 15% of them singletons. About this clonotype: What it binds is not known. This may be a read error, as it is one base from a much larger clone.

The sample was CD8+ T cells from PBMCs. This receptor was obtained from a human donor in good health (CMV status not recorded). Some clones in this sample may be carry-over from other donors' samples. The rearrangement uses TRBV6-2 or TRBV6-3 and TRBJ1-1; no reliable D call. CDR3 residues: CASSYAMNTEAFF. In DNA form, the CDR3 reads TGTGCCAGCAGTTACGCTATGAACACTGAAGCTTTCTTT.